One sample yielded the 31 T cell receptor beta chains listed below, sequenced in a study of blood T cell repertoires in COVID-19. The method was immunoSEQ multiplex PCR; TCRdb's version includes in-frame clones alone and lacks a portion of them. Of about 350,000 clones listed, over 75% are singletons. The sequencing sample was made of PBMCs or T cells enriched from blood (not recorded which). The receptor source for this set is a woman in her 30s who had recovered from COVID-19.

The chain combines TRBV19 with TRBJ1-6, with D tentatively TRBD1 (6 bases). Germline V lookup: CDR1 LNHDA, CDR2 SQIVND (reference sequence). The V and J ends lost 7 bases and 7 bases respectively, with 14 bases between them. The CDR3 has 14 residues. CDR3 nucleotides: TGTGCCAGTAACGAGGGGACATACAATTCACCCCTCCACTTT. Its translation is CASNEGTYNSPLHF.

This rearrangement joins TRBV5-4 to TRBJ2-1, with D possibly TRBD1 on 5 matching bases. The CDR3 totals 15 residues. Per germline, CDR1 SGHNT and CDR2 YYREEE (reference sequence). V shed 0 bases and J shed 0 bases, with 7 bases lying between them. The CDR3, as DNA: TGTGCCAGCAGCTTGGAAGGGGACTCCTACAATGAGCAGTTCTTC. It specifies CASSLEGDSYNEQFF. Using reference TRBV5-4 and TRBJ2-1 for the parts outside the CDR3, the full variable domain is ETGVTQSPTHLIKTRGQQVTLRCSSQSGHNTVSWYQQALGQGPQFIFQYYREEENGRGNFPPRFSGLQFPNYSSELNVNALELDDSALYLCASSLEGDSYNEQFFGPGTRLTVL.

CDR3 sequence: CASSPTTGGDYGYTF. CDR3 sequence (DNA): TGTGCCAGCAGTCCGACCACAGGGGGCGACTATGGCTACACCTTC. The chain combines TRBV27 with TRBJ1-2; 9 bases fit TRBD1. This CDR3 contains 15 residues. The germline V gene encodes CDR1 MNHEY and CDR2 SMNVEV (reference sequence). J was trimmed by 3 bases and V by 5 bases; bases with no gene match: 7.

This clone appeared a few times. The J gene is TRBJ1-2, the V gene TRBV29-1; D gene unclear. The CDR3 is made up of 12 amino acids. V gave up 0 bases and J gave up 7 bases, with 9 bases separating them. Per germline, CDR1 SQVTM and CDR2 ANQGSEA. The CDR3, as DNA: TGCAGCGTTGAAGACTCCGAGTTTGGCTACACCTTC. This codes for CSVEDSEFGYTF.

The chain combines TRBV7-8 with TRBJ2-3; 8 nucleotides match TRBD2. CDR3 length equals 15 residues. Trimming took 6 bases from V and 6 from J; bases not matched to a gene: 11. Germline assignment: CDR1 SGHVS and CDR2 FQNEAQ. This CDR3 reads CASRRGGLLSDTQYF. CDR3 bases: TGTGCCAGCAGACGGGGGGGCCTGTTGTCGGATACGCAGTATTTT.

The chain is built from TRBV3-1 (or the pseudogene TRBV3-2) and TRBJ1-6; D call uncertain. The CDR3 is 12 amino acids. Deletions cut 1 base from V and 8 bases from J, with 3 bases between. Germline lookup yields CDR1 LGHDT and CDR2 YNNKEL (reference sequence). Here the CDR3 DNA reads TGTGCCAGCAGCCAAGCTGATTCACCCCTCCACTTT. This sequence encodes CASSQADSPLHF.

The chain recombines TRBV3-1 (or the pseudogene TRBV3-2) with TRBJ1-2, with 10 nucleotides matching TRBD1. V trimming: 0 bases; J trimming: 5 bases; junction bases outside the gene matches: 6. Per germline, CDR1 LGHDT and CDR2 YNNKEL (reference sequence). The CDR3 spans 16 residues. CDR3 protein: CASSQDGQGGEYGYTF. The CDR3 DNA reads TGTGCCAGCAGCCAAGACGGACAGGGGGGCGAATATGGCTACACCTTC.

CDR3 sequence: CASSQPLGGDHGRDTGELFF. The CDR3 DNA sequence: TGCGCCAGCAGTCAACCCCTTGGAGGGGACCACGGTAGGGACACCGGGGAGCTGTTTTTT. The chain carries TRBV23-1 and TRBJ2-2, with D tentatively TRBD2 (6 bases). TRBV23-1 is an ORF; its function is uncertain. V lost 2 bases and J lost 3, with 25 bases in between. This CDR3 has 20 amino acids.

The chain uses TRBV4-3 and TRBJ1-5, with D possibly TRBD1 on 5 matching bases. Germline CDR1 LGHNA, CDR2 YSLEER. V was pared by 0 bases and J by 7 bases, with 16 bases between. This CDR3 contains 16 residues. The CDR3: CASSQDIFGGAQPQHF. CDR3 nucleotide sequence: TGCGCCAGCAGCCAAGATATTTTCGGAGGGGCGCAGCCCCAGCATTTT.

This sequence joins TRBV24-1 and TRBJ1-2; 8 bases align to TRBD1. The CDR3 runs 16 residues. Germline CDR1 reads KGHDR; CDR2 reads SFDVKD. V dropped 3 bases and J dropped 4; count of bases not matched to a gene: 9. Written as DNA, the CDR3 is TGTGCCACCAGTGATCCTGGACAGGGCTTAAGCTATGGCTACACCTTC. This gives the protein CATSDPGQGLSYGYTF.

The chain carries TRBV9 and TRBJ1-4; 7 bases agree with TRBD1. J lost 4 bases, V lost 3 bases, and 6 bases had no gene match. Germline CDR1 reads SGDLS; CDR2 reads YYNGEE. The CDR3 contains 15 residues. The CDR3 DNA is TGTGCCAGCAGCGGCCGGGACAGTCTTAATGAAAAACTGTTTTTT. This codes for CASSGRDSLNEKLFF.

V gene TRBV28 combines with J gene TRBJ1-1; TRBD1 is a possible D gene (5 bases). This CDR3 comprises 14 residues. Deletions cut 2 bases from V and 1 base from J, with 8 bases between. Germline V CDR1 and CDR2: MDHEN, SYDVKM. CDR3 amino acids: CASSLEQENTEAFF. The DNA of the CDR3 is TGTGCCAGCAGTTTAGAACAGGAGAACACTGAAGCTTTCTTT.

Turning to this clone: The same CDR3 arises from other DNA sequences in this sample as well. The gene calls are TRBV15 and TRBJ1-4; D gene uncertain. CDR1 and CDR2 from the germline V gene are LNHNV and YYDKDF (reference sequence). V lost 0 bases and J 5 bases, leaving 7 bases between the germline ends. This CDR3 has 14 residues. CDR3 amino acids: CATSRDRANEKLFF. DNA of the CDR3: TGTGCCACCAGCAGAGATAGAGCAAATGAAAAACTGTTTTTT.

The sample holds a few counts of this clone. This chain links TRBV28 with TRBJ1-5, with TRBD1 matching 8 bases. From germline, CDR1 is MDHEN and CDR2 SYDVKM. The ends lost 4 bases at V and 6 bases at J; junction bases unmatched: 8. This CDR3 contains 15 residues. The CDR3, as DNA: TGTGCCAGCAGTTCCGGACAGGGACTAAGTCAGCCCCAGCATTTT. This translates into CASSSGQGLSQPQHF.

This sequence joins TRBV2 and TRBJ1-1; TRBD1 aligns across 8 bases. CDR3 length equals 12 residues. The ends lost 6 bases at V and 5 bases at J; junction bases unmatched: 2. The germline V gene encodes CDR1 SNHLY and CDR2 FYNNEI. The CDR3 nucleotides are TGTGCCAGCAGGCAGGGGGCTACTGAAGCTTTCTTT. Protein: CASRQGATEAFF. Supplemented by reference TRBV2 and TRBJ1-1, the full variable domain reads EPEVTQTPSHQVTQMGQEVILRCVPISNHLYFYWYRQILGQKVEFLVSFYNNEISEKSEIFDDQFSVERPDGSNFTLKIRSTKLEDSAMYFCASRQGATEAFFGQGTRLTVV.

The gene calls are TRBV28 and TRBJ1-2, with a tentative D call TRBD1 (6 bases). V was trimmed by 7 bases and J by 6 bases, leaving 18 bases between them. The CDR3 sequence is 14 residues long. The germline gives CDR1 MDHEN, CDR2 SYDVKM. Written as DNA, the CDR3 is TGTGCCAGCACCCCTAACCAACAGGGAGATGGCTACACCTTC. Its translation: CASTPNQQGDGYTF.

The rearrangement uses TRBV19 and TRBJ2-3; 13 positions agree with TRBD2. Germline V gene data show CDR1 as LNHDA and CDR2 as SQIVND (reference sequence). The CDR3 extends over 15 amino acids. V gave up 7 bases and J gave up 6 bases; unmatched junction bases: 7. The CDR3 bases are TGTGCCAGTACTCCCGGGACTAGCGGGGTGGATACGCAGTATTTT. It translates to CASTPGTSGVDTQYF.

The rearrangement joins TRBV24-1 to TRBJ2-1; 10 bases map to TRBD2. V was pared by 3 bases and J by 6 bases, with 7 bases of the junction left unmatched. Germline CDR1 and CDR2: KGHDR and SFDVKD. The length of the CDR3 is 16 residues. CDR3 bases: TGTGCCACCAGTGATCCGAGCGGGGGGGCCCTCAATGAGCAGTTCTTC. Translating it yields CATSDPSGGALNEQFF.

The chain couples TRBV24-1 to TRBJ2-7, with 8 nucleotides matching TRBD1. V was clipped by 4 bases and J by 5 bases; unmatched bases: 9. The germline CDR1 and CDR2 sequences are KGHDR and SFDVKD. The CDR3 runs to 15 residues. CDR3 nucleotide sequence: TGTGCCACCAGTGAACGGACAGGGACGAGGAACGAGCAGTACTTC. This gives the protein CATSERTGTRNEQYF.

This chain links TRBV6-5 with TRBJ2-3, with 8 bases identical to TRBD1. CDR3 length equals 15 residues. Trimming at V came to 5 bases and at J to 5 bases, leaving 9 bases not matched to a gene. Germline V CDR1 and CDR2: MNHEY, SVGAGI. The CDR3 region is CASSLSQGALDTQYF. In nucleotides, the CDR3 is TGTGCCAGCAGTCTCAGCCAGGGGGCGTTAGATACGCAGTATTTT.

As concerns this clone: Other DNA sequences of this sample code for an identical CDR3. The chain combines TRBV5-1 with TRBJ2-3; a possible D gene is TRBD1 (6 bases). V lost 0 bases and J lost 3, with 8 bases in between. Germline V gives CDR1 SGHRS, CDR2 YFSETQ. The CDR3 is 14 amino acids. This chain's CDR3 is CASSLGGLTDTQYF. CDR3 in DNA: TGCGCCAGCAGCTTGGGGGGGCTGACAGATACGCAGTATTTT. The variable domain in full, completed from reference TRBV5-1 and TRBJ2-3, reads KAGVTQTPRYLIKTRGQQVTLSCSPISGHRSVSWYQQTPGQGLQFLFEYFSETQRNKGNFPGRFSGRQFSNSRSEMNVSTLELGDSALYLCASSLGGLTDTQYFGPGTRLTVL.

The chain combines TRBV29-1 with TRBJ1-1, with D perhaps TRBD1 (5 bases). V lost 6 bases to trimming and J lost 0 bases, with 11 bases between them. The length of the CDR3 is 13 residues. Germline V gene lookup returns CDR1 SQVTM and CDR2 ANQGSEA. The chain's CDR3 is CSVADSMNTEAFF. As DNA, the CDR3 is TGCAGCGTGGCCGACAGCATGAACACTGAAGCTTTCTTT.

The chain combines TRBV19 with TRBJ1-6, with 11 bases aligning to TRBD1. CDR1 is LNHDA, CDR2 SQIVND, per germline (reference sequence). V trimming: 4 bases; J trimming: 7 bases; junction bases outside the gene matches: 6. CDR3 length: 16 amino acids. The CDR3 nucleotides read TGTGCCAGTAGTACCCCCGGACAGGGGGCGAATTCACCCCTCCACTTT. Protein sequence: CASSTPGQGANSPLHF.

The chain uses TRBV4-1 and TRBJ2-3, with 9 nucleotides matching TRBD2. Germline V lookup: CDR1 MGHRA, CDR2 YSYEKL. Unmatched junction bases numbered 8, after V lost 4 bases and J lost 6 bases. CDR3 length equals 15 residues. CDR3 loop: CASSPERGARDTQYF. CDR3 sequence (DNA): TGCGCCAGCAGCCCCGAGCGGGGGGCCAGGGATACGCAGTATTTT.

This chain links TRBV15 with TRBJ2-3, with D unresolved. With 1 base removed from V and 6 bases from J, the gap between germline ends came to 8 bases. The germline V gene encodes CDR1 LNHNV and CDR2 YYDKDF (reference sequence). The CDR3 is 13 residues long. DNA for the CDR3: TGTGCCACCAGCAGAGGGTTAGCCGATACGCAGTATTTT. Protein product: CATSRGLADTQYF.

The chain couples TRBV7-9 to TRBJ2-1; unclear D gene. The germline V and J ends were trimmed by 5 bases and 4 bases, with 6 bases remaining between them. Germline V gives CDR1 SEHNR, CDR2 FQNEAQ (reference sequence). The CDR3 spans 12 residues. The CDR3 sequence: CASSAQYNEQFF. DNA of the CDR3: TGTGCCAGCAGCGCGCAATACAATGAGCAGTTCTTC.

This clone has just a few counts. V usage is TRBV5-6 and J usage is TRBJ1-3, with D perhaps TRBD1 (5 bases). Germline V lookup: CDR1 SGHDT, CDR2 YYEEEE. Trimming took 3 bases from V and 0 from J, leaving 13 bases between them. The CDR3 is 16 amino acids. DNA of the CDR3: TGTGCCAGCAGCTGGGGTACAGGTTCCTCTGGAAACACCATATATTTT. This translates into CASSWGTGSSGNTIYF.

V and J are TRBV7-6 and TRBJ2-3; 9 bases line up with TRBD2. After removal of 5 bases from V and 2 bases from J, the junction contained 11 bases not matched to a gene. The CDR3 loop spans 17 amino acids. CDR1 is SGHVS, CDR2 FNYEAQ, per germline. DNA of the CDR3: TGTGCCAGCAGCCAAGGGTTAGCGGGGGACCCCACAGATACGCAGTATTTT. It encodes CASSQGLAGDPTDTQYF.

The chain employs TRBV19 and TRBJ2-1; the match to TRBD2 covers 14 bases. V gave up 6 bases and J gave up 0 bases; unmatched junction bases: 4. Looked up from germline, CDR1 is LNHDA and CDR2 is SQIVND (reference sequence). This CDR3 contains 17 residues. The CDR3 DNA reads TGTGCCAGTAGGGGGACTAGCGGGGGAAGCTCCTACAATGAGCAGTTCTTC. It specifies CASRGTSGGSSYNEQFF. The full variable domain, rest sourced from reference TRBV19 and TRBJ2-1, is DGGITQSPKYLFRKEGQNVTLSCEQNLNHDAMYWYRQDPGQGLRLIYYSQIVNDFQKGDIAEGYSVSREKKESFPLTVTSAQKNPTAFYLCASRGTSGGSSYNEQFFGPGTRLTVL.

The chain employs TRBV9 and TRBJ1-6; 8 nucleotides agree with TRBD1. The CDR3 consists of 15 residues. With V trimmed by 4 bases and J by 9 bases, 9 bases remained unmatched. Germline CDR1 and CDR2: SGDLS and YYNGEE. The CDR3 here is CASSLLRGHGSPLHF. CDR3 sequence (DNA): TGTGCCAGCAGCTTGCTCAGGGGGCACGGTTCACCCCTCCACTTT. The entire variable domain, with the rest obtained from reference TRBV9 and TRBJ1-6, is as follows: DSGVTQTPKHLITATGQRVTLRCSPRSGDLSVYWYQQSLDQGLQFLIQYYNGEERAKGNILERFSAQQFPDLHSELNLSSLELGDSALYFCASSLLRGHGSPLHFGNGTRLTVT.

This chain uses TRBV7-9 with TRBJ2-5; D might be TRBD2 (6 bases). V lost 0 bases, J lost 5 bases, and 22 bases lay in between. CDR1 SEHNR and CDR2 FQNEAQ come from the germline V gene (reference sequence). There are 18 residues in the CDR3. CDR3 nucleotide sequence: TGTGCCAGCAGCTTAGCGCCCCTCGGGCAGGGACGGGGGGAGACCCAGTACTTC. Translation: CASSLAPLGQGRGETQYF.